Listed below are T cell receptor beta chains from one sample, sequenced in a study of neurological immune-mediated disorders. MiXCR was run by TCRdb on the 5' RACE reads, yielding one entry per CDR3 protein. Of approximately 74,000 distinct CDR3 sequences detected, roughly 9.9% appear once; the ten largest clones hold about 1.7%. Sample: PBMCs. These TCRs come from a man in his fifties in good health. Both conserved end residues are part of each CDR3. D genes are given only for firm matches. Clone size is shown for a subset of rows, as once, few, many or a class of expanded clone.

V gene: TRBV5-1; J gene: TRBJ1-2; D gene: TRBD1; clone size: many; CDR3 DNA: TGCGCCAGCAGCCAAACAGGGACAGTAGGCTACACCTTC; CDR3 protein: CASSQTGTVGYTF
V gene: TRBV28; J gene: TRBJ1-2; D gene: NA; clone size: many; CDR3 DNA: TGTGCCAGCAGTTCCCCCGGAGGGGGGGGCAACTATGGCTACACCTTC; CDR3 protein: CASSSPGGGGNYGYTF
V gene: TRBV11-2; J gene: TRBJ2-1; D gene: TRBD1; clone size: many; CDR3 DNA: TGTGCCAGCAGCACTCCTAGGGGGCGTAGGAATGAGCAGTTCTTC; CDR3 protein: CASSTPRGRRNEQFF
V gene: TRBV5-1; J gene: TRBJ2-3; D gene: NA; clone size: many; CDR3 DNA: TGCGCCAGCGGGATGGAAGGGGGATCTAGCACAGATACGCAGTATTTT; CDR3 protein: CASGMEGGSSTDTQYF
V gene: TRBV29-1; J gene: TRBJ2-1; D gene: NA; clone size: few; CDR3 DNA: TGCAGCGTGGGAAGACGGACCACCAATGAGCAGTTCTTC; CDR3 protein: CSVGRRTTNEQFF
V gene: TRBV12-3/TRBV12-4; J gene: TRBJ1-2; D gene: NA; clone size: many; CDR3 DNA: TGTGCCAGCAGTTTAATGACGGGGGCAGGTGGCTACACCTTC; CDR3 protein: CASSLMTGAGGYTF
V gene: TRBV12-3/TRBV12-4; J gene: TRBJ1-1; D gene: TRBD1; clone size: many; CDR3 DNA: TGTGCCAGCAGTGACAGGGGGGTCACTGAAGCTTTCTTT; CDR3 protein: CASSDRGVTEAFF
V gene: TRBV7-2; J gene: TRBJ2-1; D gene: TRBD2; clone size: many; CDR3 DNA: TGTGCCAGCAGCCCAGGGACTAGCCTTAACGATGAGCAGTTCTTC; CDR3 protein: CASSPGTSLNDEQFF
V gene: TRBV7-2; J gene: TRBJ2-4; D gene: NA; clone size: many; CDR3 DNA: TGTGCCAGCAGCGCCCGGACAGCCTCCGACATTCAGTACTTC; CDR3 protein: CASSARTASDIQYF
V gene: TRBV6-2/TRBV6-3; J gene: TRBJ2-1; D gene: NA; clone size: many; CDR3 DNA: TGTGCCAGCAGTTATACAGCGGGCAATGAGCAGTTCTTC; CDR3 protein: CASSYTAGNEQFF
V gene: TRBV7-8; J gene: TRBJ2-5; D gene: NA; clone size: many; CDR3 DNA: TGTGCCAGCAGCTTAGGATGGGCAGATAGAGAGACCCAGTACTTC; CDR3 protein: CASSLGWADRETQYF
V gene: TRBV5-1; J gene: TRBJ1-1; D gene: TRBD1; clone size: many; CDR3 DNA: TGCGCCAGCAGCTTGGAAAAGGGGGCAGGGACTGAAGCTTTCTTT; CDR3 protein: CASSLEKGAGTEAFF
V gene: TRBV12-3/TRBV12-4; J gene: TRBJ2-1; D gene: TRBD2; clone size: many; CDR3 DNA: TGTGCCAGCAGTTTAGGGGGACTAGCGGGAGTTAGTGAGCAGTTCTTC; CDR3 protein: CASSLGGLAGVSEQFF
V gene: TRBV11-2; J gene: TRBJ2-1; D gene: TRBD1; clone size: NA; CDR3 DNA: TGTGCCAGCAGCTCTACAGGGGCAGGAGGCAATGAGCAGTTCTTC; CDR3 protein: CASSSTGAGGNEQFF
V gene: TRBV15; J gene: TRBJ2-1; D gene: TRBD1; clone size: many; CDR3 DNA: TGTGCCACCAGCAGACCTACCGGGACAGGGTATGTCAATGAGCAGTTCTTC; CDR3 protein: CATSRPTGTGYVNEQFF
V gene: TRBV7-6; J gene: TRBJ2-3; D gene: TRBD1; clone size: NA; CDR3 DNA: TGTGCCAGCAGCAACCGACAGGGGGCCCATACGCAGTATTTT; CDR3 protein: CASSNRQGAHTQYF
V gene: TRBV5-1; J gene: TRBJ2-1; D gene: NA; clone size: many; CDR3 DNA: TGCGCCAGCAGCTTTTTAGGCGGGACCGCCTACAATGAGCAGTTCTTC; CDR3 protein: CASSFLGGTAYNEQFF
V gene: TRBV25-1; J gene: TRBJ2-2; D gene: TRBD1; clone size: many; CDR3 DNA: TGTGCCAGCAGTGGGGCCGGGACAGGGATCGCCGGGGAGCTGTTTTTT; CDR3 protein: CASSGAGTGIAGELFF
V gene: TRBV6-6; J gene: TRBJ2-3; D gene: TRBD2; clone size: many; CDR3 DNA: TGTGCCAGCAGTCTAGCGGGACGCACAGATACGCAGTATTTT; CDR3 protein: CASSLAGRTDTQYF
V gene: TRBV7-2; J gene: TRBJ1-5; D gene: NA; clone size: NA; CDR3 DNA: TGTGCCAGCAGCCTCCTACTCCAGCCCCAGCATTTT; CDR3 protein: CASSLLLQPQHF
V gene: TRBV5-1; J gene: TRBJ1-4; D gene: NA; clone size: many; CDR3 DNA: TGCGCCAGCAGCTTGGCGGGATCCAGGACTGAAAAACTGTTTTTT; CDR3 protein: CASSLAGSRTEKLFF
V gene: TRBV7-3; J gene: TRBJ2-5; D gene: NA; clone size: many; CDR3 DNA: TGTGTCAGCAGCTTAATTTCGTCCGAGACCCAGTACTTC; CDR3 protein: CVSSLISSETQYF
V gene: TRBV7-2; J gene: TRBJ2-3; D gene: TRBD2; clone size: many; CDR3 DNA: TGTGCCAGCAGCCAACCGGGAGGGCGGCAAAGCACAGATACGCAGTATTTT; CDR3 protein: CASSQPGGRQSTDTQYF
V gene: TRBV20-1; J gene: TRBJ2-7; D gene: NA; clone size: many; CDR3 DNA: TGCAGTGCTAGAGACCCCCTGGGGTGGGAGCAGTACTTC; CDR3 protein: CSARDPLGWEQYF
V gene: TRBV5-1; J gene: TRBJ1-2; D gene: NA; clone size: many; CDR3 DNA: TGCGCCAGCAGCTTTGGAGCAGTGGCGGGCTACACCTTC; CDR3 protein: CASSFGAVAGYTF
V gene: TRBV15; J gene: TRBJ2-3; D gene: NA; clone size: many; CDR3 DNA: TGTGCCACCAGCAGTGGCACCTTTGGGATGGGAACGCAGTATTTT; CDR3 protein: CATSSGTFGMGTQYF
V gene: TRBV20-1; J gene: TRBJ1-2; D gene: NA; clone size: once; CDR3 DNA: TGCAGTGCTTGTGTCGCTGCGACTAACTATGGCTACACCTTC; CDR3 protein: CSACVAATNYGYTF
V gene: TRBV20-1; J gene: TRBJ2-3; D gene: TRBD1; clone size: NA; CDR3 DNA: TGCAGGATCACAGGACAGGGCCCCCCCACAGATACGCAGTATTTT; CDR3 protein: CRITGQGPPTDTQYF
V gene: TRBV30; J gene: TRBJ2-1; D gene: TRBD2; clone size: once; CDR3 DNA: TGTGCCTGGAGTGTGATCTACGCGACTAGCGGGAGATCGAGCTCCTACAATGAGCAGTTCTTC; CDR3 protein: CAWSVIYATSGRSSSYNEQFF
V gene: TRBV7-9; J gene: TRBJ1-1; D gene: NA; clone size: many; CDR3 DNA: TGTGCCAGCAGCCCCGTTAGGGGCCAGATGAACACTGAAGCTTTCTTT; CDR3 protein: CASSPVRGQMNTEAFF
V gene: TRBV6-2/TRBV6-3; J gene: TRBJ2-7; D gene: TRBD2; clone size: many; CDR3 DNA: TGTGCCAGCACCCCCATCCGGGCTAGCGGGAGGGCCGACGAGCAGTACTTC; CDR3 protein: CASTPIRASGRADEQYF
V gene: TRBV12-3/TRBV12-4; J gene: TRBJ2-7; D gene: NA; clone size: few; CDR3 DNA: TGTGCCAGCAGTTTGTGGGCCTACGAGCAGTACTTC; CDR3 protein: CASSLWAYEQYF
V gene: TRBV12-3/TRBV12-4; J gene: TRBJ2-5; D gene: NA; clone size: many; CDR3 DNA: TGTGCCAGCAGTCCGGGCGGGCAAGAGACCCAGTACTTC; CDR3 protein: CASSPGGQETQYF
V gene: TRBV6-2/TRBV6-3; J gene: TRBJ2-2; D gene: TRBD2; clone size: NA; CDR3 DNA: TGTGACAGTAGTTACGGACTAGCGGGGACGAGGGACACCGGGGAGCTGTTTTTT; CDR3 protein: CDSSYGLAGTRDTGELFF
V gene: TRBV6-5; J gene: TRBJ2-5; D gene: NA; clone size: NA; CDR3 DNA: TGTGCCAGCAGTTGGCCGGGGACCGGGGAGACCCAGTACTTC; CDR3 protein: CASSWPGTGETQYF
V gene: TRBV6-6; J gene: TRBJ2-3; D gene: NA; clone size: many; CDR3 DNA: TGTGCCAGCAGGCACCAGGGGAGCACAGATACGCAGTATTTT; CDR3 protein: CASRHQGSTDTQYF
V gene: TRBV7-2; J gene: TRBJ2-5; D gene: TRBD2; clone size: many; CDR3 DNA: TGTGCCAGCAGCTTAGCGTCTAGCGGGGGACAAGAGACCCAGTACTTC; CDR3 protein: CASSLASSGGQETQYF
V gene: TRBV25-1; J gene: TRBJ1-2; D gene: TRBD1; clone size: many; CDR3 DNA: TGTGCCAGCAGTGCCTCAAGGACAGGGTTCTATGGCTACACCTTC; CDR3 protein: CASSASRTGFYGYTF
V gene: TRBV7-2; J gene: TRBJ2-3; D gene: TRBD2; clone size: many; CDR3 DNA: TGTGCCAGCAGCCACGAACGACTAGCGGGGAAAGGTACGCAGTATTTT; CDR3 protein: CASSHERLAGKGTQYF
V gene: TRBV14; J gene: TRBJ2-3; D gene: NA; clone size: many; CDR3 DNA: TGTGCCAGCAGCCAATCAGGGACCGCGGCAGATACGCAGTATTTT; CDR3 protein: CASSQSGTAADTQYF
V gene: TRBV7-9; J gene: TRBJ2-1; D gene: NA; clone size: few; CDR3 DNA: TGTGCCAGCAGCTCCCGCTCAAGGGATGAGCAGTTCTTC; CDR3 protein: CASSSRSRDEQFF
V gene: TRBV20-1; J gene: TRBJ2-7; D gene: NA; clone size: many; CDR3 DNA: TGCAGTGCTAGGATCGGGGGAGGGGGCTCCTACGAGCAGTACTTC; CDR3 protein: CSARIGGGGSYEQYF
V gene: TRBV5-1; J gene: TRBJ2-2; D gene: TRBD1; clone size: many; CDR3 DNA: TGCGCCAGCAGCCTCCCCGGACAGGCGAACACCGGGGAGCTGTTTTTT; CDR3 protein: CASSLPGQANTGELFF
V gene: TRBV20-1; J gene: TRBJ2-7; D gene: NA; clone size: many; CDR3 DNA: TGCAGTGCTAGTTCCCTCTCCTACGAGCAGTACTTC; CDR3 protein: CSASSLSYEQYF
V gene: TRBV3-1; J gene: TRBJ2-3; D gene: NA; clone size: many; CDR3 DNA: TGTGCCAGCAGCTCAAACTATAATACGCAGTATTTT; CDR3 protein: CASSSNYNTQYF
V gene: TRBV7-7; J gene: TRBJ2-3; D gene: NA; clone size: many; CDR3 DNA: TGTGCCAGCAGCCTAGGCCTGGACGGGGACCCAGATACGCAGTATTTT; CDR3 protein: CASSLGLDGDPDTQYF
V gene: TRBV24-1; J gene: TRBJ2-3; D gene: TRBD1; clone size: many; CDR3 DNA: TGTGCCACCAGTGACTGGGACAGGGGGAGCACAGATACGCAGTATTTT; CDR3 protein: CATSDWDRGSTDTQYF
V gene: TRBV7-2; J gene: TRBJ1-5; D gene: TRBD1; clone size: many; CDR3 DNA: TGTGCCAGCAGCTTGACAGGGGTCAATCAGCCCCAGCATTTT; CDR3 protein: CASSLTGVNQPQHF
V gene: TRBV7-9; J gene: TRBJ1-1; D gene: TRBD1; clone size: NA; CDR3 DNA: TGTGCCAGCAGTCATCCCTTTGTGGGGACAGGTACTGAAGCTTTCTTT; CDR3 protein: CASSHPFVGTGTEAFF
V gene: TRBV10-3; J gene: TRBJ1-2; D gene: TRBD1; clone size: many; CDR3 DNA: TGTGCCATCAGTCCATGGACAGGGGCCGAGGGTCATGGCTACACCTTC; CDR3 protein: CAISPWTGAEGHGYTF
V gene: TRBV5-1; J gene: TRBJ2-7; D gene: NA; clone size: NA; CDR3 DNA: TGCGCCAGCAGCTTGGGGGGGATAGAGGTCTACGAGCAATACTTC; CDR3 protein: CASSLGGIEVYEQYF
V gene: TRBV20-1; J gene: TRBJ2-5; D gene: TRBD2; clone size: few; CDR3 DNA: TGCAGTGCCACCGGGGGGGGTTATGAGACCCAGTACTTC; CDR3 protein: CSATGGGYETQYF